This T cell receptor (beta chain) was obtained from a study of shared clonotypes between healthy human individuals. As for the study in general: A couple of women and three men aged 18 to 49 made up the donors.

The naive CD8 population came from CD45RO-negative cells selected for CCR7, without terminally differentiated effector memory CD45RA+ cells. Everyone who donated was a Caucasian adult who lived in Nashville, Tennessee. General study results and limits: About 5% of naive CD4 clonotypes were shared across four donors.

DNA at about 210 ng, 30,000 or so T cell genomes, went into sorted-subset replicate PCRs. Using immunoSEQ multiplex PCR, the repertoire was profiled, and TCRdb retains in-frame clones only, with some absent. Here the sample spans fewer than 850,000 clones, around 96% being singletons. Of note for this clone: What it binds is not known.

The CDR3 has 12 amino acids. Looked up from germline, CDR1 is SQVTM and CDR2 is ANQGSEA. The V gene lost 7 bases and the J gene lost 4 bases, with 11 bases spanning the gap. Sequenced material: naive CD8+ T cells sorted from blood. The chain has TRBV29-1 and TRBJ2-1; D tentatively fits TRBD1 or TRBD2 (5 bases each). This TCR was sampled from a man aged 25 to 40 in good health. CDR3 sequence: CSATGTYNEQFF. Written as DNA, the CDR3 is TGCAGCGCAACCGGGACGTACAATGAGCAGTTCTTC.